A single sample gave rise to the 21 T cell receptor beta chains below, sequenced in a study of T cell changes during pregnancy in multiple sclerosis. Libraries were prepared by immunoSEQ multiplex PCR; TCRdb keeps only in-frame clonotypes and omits some of them. In the table there are 80,000 to 95,000 clones, just over 90% of which are singletons. The sample in question was peripheral blood, obtained in the third trimester of pregnancy. All receptors come from a female donor in good health, enrolled as a control in a pregnancy study.

The chain links TRBV7-2 to TRBJ2-5; 7 bases agree with TRBD1. V trimming: 5 bases; J trimming: 1 base; junction bases outside the gene matches: 4. The CDR3 extends over 14 amino acids. CDR1 is SGHTA and CDR2 is FQGNSA in the germline V gene. CDR3 nucleotides: TGTGCCAGCAGCAAGGGACAGATCCAAGAGACCCAGTACTTC. The encoded protein is CASSKGQIQETQYF.

V and J are TRBV7-9 and TRBJ2-7, with D possibly being TRBD1 (6 bases). The CDR3 is made up of 15 amino acids. Germline CDR1 SEHNR, CDR2 FQNEAQ (reference sequence). The V and J ends lost 1 base and 3 bases respectively, with 13 bases between them. As DNA, the CDR3 is TGTGCCAGCAGCTTAGTGGGACACCCAAACTACGAGCAGTACTTC. Translated: CASSLVGHPNYEQYF.

This clone was counted a single time. This sequence joins TRBV19 and TRBJ2-7, with 9 bases identical to TRBD1. J was trimmed by 3 bases and V by 9 bases; bases with no gene match: 6. Per germline, CDR1 LNHDA and CDR2 SQIVND (reference sequence). The CDR3 contains 13 residues. This CDR3 reads CASKKDRGYEQYF. The CDR3 coding sequence is TGTGCCAGCAAAAAGGACAGGGGCTACGAGCAGTACTTC.

CDR3 DNA sequence: TGTGCCAGCAGTGATTACGGTACAGGGGGCTCCTACGAGCAGTACTTC. It encodes CASSDYGTGGSYEQYF. The gene calls are TRBV2 and TRBJ2-7; 8 bases fit TRBD1. This CDR3 comprises 16 residues. V lost 3 bases and J lost 0; bases outside the gene matches: 7. Germline V gives CDR1 SNHLY, CDR2 FYNNEI. Supplemented by reference TRBV2 and TRBJ2-7, the full variable domain reads EPEVTQTPSHQVTQMGQEVILRCVPISNHLYFYWYRQILGQKVEFLVSFYNNEISEKSEIFDDQFSVERPDGSNFTLKIRSTKLEDSAMYFCASSDYGTGGSYEQYFGPGTRLTVT.

This clone was recorded only once. The genes are TRBV16 and TRBJ2-2; TRBD2 matches at 8 bases. The CDR3 length is 16 residues. The germline gives CDR1 KGHSY, CDR2 FQNENV. Trimming removed 2 bases from V and 4 bases from J; junction bases left unmatched: 6. CDR3: CASSQRGGLSTGELFF. The CDR3 DNA is TGTGCCAGCAGCCAACGGGGGGGCCTGAGCACCGGGGAGCTGTTTTTT.

V and J are TRBV27 and TRBJ2-1; 7 bases are a match to TRBD1. Trimming at V came to 7 bases and at J to 3 bases, leaving 9 bases not matched to a gene. The germline V gene encodes CDR1 MNHEY and CDR2 SMNVEV (reference sequence). The CDR3 covers 15 residues. CDR3 bases: TGTGCCAGCACCCCGGGGACAGTTGGCTACAATGAGCAGTTCTTC. The encoded protein is CASTPGTVGYNEQFF.

The chain employs TRBV2 and TRBJ1-4; 7 positions match TRBD1. V shed 8 bases and J 7 bases; nucleotides not matched to a gene: 10. The CDR3 contains 14 residues. Germline V gives CDR1 SNHLY, CDR2 FYNNEI. As DNA, the CDR3 is TGTGCCAGCGGCCCGAGACAGGGTAGTGAAAAACTGTTTTTT. As protein: CASGPRQGSEKLFF.

The chain employs TRBV6-5 and TRBJ2-7, with 7 nucleotides matching TRBD1. Trimming removed 4 bases from V and 8 bases from J; junction bases left unmatched: 11. CDR3 length equals 14 residues. Germline V gives CDR1 MNHEY, CDR2 SVGAGI. CDR3 nucleotide sequence: TGTGCCAGCAGTTCGCCAACGGACAGGTGTAAGCAGTACTTC. It encodes CASSSPTDRCKQYF.

This sequence joins TRBV18 and TRBJ1-2, with a possible D match to TRBD1 (6 bases). CDR1 and CDR2 from the germline V gene are KGHSH and LQKENI. V was shortened by 3 bases and J by 2 bases, with 10 bases between the two germline ends. The CDR3 length is 14 residues. The CDR3 region is CASSPEGENYGYTF. The CDR3 DNA reads as TGTGCCAGCTCACCCGAGGGGGAAAACTATGGCTACACCTTC.

This chain connects TRBV30 to TRBJ1-3; 8 bases are shared with TRBD1. This CDR3 is 15 amino acids long. Germline CDR1 is GTSNPN and CDR2 is SVGIG (reference sequence). The V gene end was trimmed by 0 bases and the J gene end by 6 bases; junction bases not matched to a gene: 7. The CDR3 DNA follows: TGTGCCTGGAGTGTGAGGACAGGGTCTTCAAACACCATATATTTT. It specifies CAWSVRTGSSNTIYF.

The J gene is TRBJ2-3, the V gene TRBV4-1; 7 bases fit TRBD2. With V trimmed by 4 bases and J by 4 bases, 5 bases remained unmatched. This CDR3 region has 14 residues. Germline loops: CDR1 MGHRA, CDR2 YSYEKL. CDR3 in amino acids: CASSPLAGADTQYF. CDR3 nucleotides: TGCGCCAGCAGCCCTCTTGCGGGAGCAGATACGCAGTATTTT.

J is TRBJ1-1 and V is TRBV19; 8 bases line up with TRBD1. The length of the CDR3 is 14 residues. The V segment lost 7 bases and the J segment 5 bases; nucleotides outside the gene matches: 9. Germline loops: CDR1 LNHDA, CDR2 SQIVND (reference sequence). The CDR3 protein is CASIQDRGRTEAFF. The CDR3 DNA reads TGTGCCAGTATTCAAGACAGGGGCAGAACTGAAGCTTTCTTT.

CDR3 protein: CASSPGDSGVAGYTF. The CDR3 nucleotides are TGCGCCAGCAGCCCGGGGGACAGTGGTGTAGCAGGCTACACCTTC. V and J are TRBV5-1 and TRBJ1-2; TRBD1 matches 7 bases. The CDR3 is 15 amino acids. V lost 4 bases and J lost 8; bases outside the gene matches: 14. Germline CDR1 SGHRS, CDR2 YFSETQ.

This sequence joins TRBV2 and TRBJ2-1; tentatively, D is TRBD1 (5 bases). The germline V and J ends were trimmed by 4 bases and 3 bases, with 10 bases remaining between them. The CDR3 sequence is 14 residues long. CDR1 and CDR2 (germline): SNHLY, FYNNEI. The CDR3 sequence is CASSGRRDYNEQFF. The DNA for the CDR3 is TGTGCCAGCAGTGGGCGCAGGGACTACAATGAGCAGTTCTTC.

V usage is TRBV5-1 and J usage is TRBJ2-1, with D possibly matching TRBD1 (5 bases). The germline V gene has CDR1 SGHRS and CDR2 YFSETQ. The CDR3 has 15 residues. V gave up 1 base and J gave up 5 bases, with 13 bases separating them. The CDR3 loop reads CASSLRGAPDNEQFF. In nucleotides, the CDR3 is TGCGCCAGCAGCTTGAGGGGTGCCCCGGACAATGAGCAGTTCTTC.

This chain uses TRBV5-1 with TRBJ1-3; no definite D call. V lost 0 bases and J 4 bases, leaving 14 bases between the germline ends. The germline V gene encodes CDR1 SGHRS and CDR2 YFSETQ. The CDR3 is 16 amino acids. The CDR3 DNA reads as TGCGCCAGCAGCTTGGTTGGACCGAGGGCAGGAAACACCATATATTTT. It encodes CASSLVGPRAGNTIYF.

The V gene is TRBV4-1, the J gene TRBJ2-4; D is unresolved. The germline CDR1 and CDR2 sequences are MGHRA and YSYEKL. The V end was cut by 0 bases, the J end by 2 bases, with 17 bases between. The CDR3 is 18 residues long. CDR3 nucleotide sequence: TGCGCCAGCAGCCAAGATCGAGCGACCGGTACCTCCAAAAACATTCAGTACTTC. Its protein product is CASSQDRATGTSKNIQYF.

This chain links TRBV11-3 with TRBJ2-1, with TRBD2 identical over 7 bases. The CDR3 loop spans 15 amino acids. Germline loops: CDR1 SGHNT, CDR2 YENEEA. The J segment lost 3 bases and the V segment lost 3 bases, leaving 5 bases of the junction unmatched. CDR3 sequence reads: CASSFALARYNEQFF. As DNA, the CDR3 is TGTGCCAGCAGCTTCGCACTAGCGCGCTACAATGAGCAGTTCTTC.

This clone was recorded once. This chain uses TRBV5-4 with TRBJ1-1; TRBD1 is a possible D gene (6 bases). In germline, CDR1 is SGHNT, CDR2 YYREEE (reference sequence). The CDR3 totals 16 residues. Trimming pared 0 bases from V and 1 base from J, leaving 13 bases between. The CDR3 nucleotides are TGTGCCAGCAGCTTGGGAGGTACAGGGAAGAACACTGAAGCTTTCTTT. Translation gives CASSLGGTGKNTEAFF.

This clone was counted between two and nine times. The chain uses TRBV5-4 and TRBJ2-5; D not resolved. The germline gives CDR1 SGHNT, CDR2 YYREEE (reference sequence). Trimming took 4 bases from V and 2 from J, leaving 12 bases between them. CDR3 size: 14 residues. Here the CDR3 DNA reads TGTGCCAGCAGCCCCGGAGCGCTTCAAGAGACCCAGTACTTC. This encodes CASSPGALQETQYF.

The chain combines TRBV29-1 with TRBJ1-2, with 10 bases that match TRBD1. The J segment lost 8 bases and the V segment lost 5 bases, leaving 11 bases of the junction unmatched. Per germline, CDR1 SQVTM and CDR2 ANQGSEA. This CDR3 contains 14 residues. This CDR3 is CSVRGQGDGLGYTF. The DNA for the CDR3 is TGCAGCGTTCGAGGACAGGGGGATGGATTGGGCTACACCTTC.